The 30 T cell receptor beta chains in this list originate from one sample, sequenced in a study of cytomegalovirus exposure and HLA in healthy donors. In the PCR, 60 Vbeta and 13 Jbeta primers were used. Measured with immunoSEQ multiplex PCR; TCRdb has only the in-frame clones, and not every one. The data show 120,000 to 150,000 clones, approximately 80% seen once. The sample taken for sequencing was PBMCs. These receptors were obtained from a woman aged 35 to 49 in good health and CMV-seronegative.

J is TRBJ2-1 and V is TRBV15, with TRBD1 matching over 10 bases. Germline CDR1 reads LNHNV; CDR2 reads YYDKDF (reference sequence). CDR3 length: 17 residues. Trimming took 5 bases from V and 12 from J; bases not matched to a gene: 19. The CDR3 DNA reads TGTGCCACCAGCTCAGGTTTACGGGGACAGGGGTTGTCGTGGCAGTTCTTC. Encoded protein: CATSSGLRGQGLSWQFF.

The count of this clone is one. The chain carries TRBV7-9 and TRBJ2-5; 8 nucleotides match TRBD2. V shed 8 bases and J 2 bases; nucleotides not matched to a gene: 13. This CDR3 is built from 16 residues. Looked up from germline, CDR1 is SEHNR and CDR2 is FQNEAQ (reference sequence). CDR3 protein: CASGHRGGRKQETQYF. In nucleotides, the CDR3 is TGTGCCAGCGGCCATAGGGGCGGGAGGAAGCAAGAGACCCAGTACTTC.

This rearrangement joins TRBV5-1 to TRBJ2-7; the match to TRBD2 covers 12 bases. V was pared by 1 base and J by 3 bases, with 5 bases of the junction left unmatched. The V gene's germline CDR1 is SGHRS and CDR2 YFSETQ. This CDR3 spans 16 amino acids. For the CDR3, the DNA is TGCGCCAGCAGCTTGTTCGCGGGACTAGCGGGCTACGAGCAGTACTTC. Residues: CASSLFAGLAGYEQYF.

The chain uses TRBV2 and TRBJ1-6; tentatively, D is TRBD1 (6 bases). The V and J ends lost 6 bases and 7 bases respectively, with 10 bases between them. Germline CDR1 is SNHLY and CDR2 is FYNNEI. The CDR3 is 13 residues long. Here the CDR3 reads CASRLTGNSPLHF. CDR3 sequence (DNA): TGTGCCAGCAGGCTCACAGGGAATTCACCCCTCCACTTT.

There are many counts of this clone. This chain uses TRBV14 with TRBJ2-1; 8 bases line up with TRBD1. The CDR3 spans 15 residues. The V segment lost 0 bases and the J segment 5 bases; nucleotides outside the gene matches: 3. Per the germline V gene, CDR1 is SGHDN and CDR2 is FVKESK. DNA of the CDR3: TGTGCCAGCAGCCAAGATCTGGACAGGGACAATGAGCAGTTCTTC. Protein: CASSQDLDRDNEQFF.

This clone occurred a few times. This CDR3 reads CASSYSRPGQGLGYF. Here the CDR3 DNA reads TGTGCCAGCAGTTACTCGAGACCGGGACAGGGGTTAGGGTACTTC. This chain uses TRBV6-6 with TRBJ2-7; 10 positions agree with TRBD1. This CDR3 comprises 15 residues. Germline CDR1 and CDR2: MNHNY and SVGAGI (reference sequence). V was clipped by 0 bases and J by 12 bases; unmatched bases: 11.

The chain employs TRBV2 and TRBJ2-7; D possibly corresponds to TRBD1 (6 bases). Germline V CDR1 and CDR2: SNHLY, FYNNEI. The CDR3 runs 14 residues. V lost 1 base to trimming and J lost 2 bases, with 9 bases between them. The CDR3 DNA is TGTGCCAGCAGTGAAGTGGACAGCGCCTACGAGCAGTACTTC. Translation: CASSEVDSAYEQYF.

The DNA for the CDR3 is TGTGCCAGTAGCGGGACAGGTCTCGACTATGGCTACACCTTC. As protein: CASSGTGLDYGYTF. The chain couples TRBV19 to TRBJ1-2, with 8 nucleotides matching TRBD1. This CDR3 contains 14 residues. The J segment lost 3 bases and the V segment lost 6 bases, leaving 6 bases of the junction unmatched. Per germline, CDR1 LNHDA and CDR2 SQIVND (reference sequence).

V gene TRBV27 combines with J gene TRBJ2-5; 8 nucleotides match TRBD1. The last part of the DNA fits TRBJ2-7 better; the J call may be wrong. Germline V gene data show CDR1 as MNHEY and CDR2 as SMNVEV (reference sequence). The CDR3 contains 16 residues. The CDR3 bases are TGTGCCAGCAGCGGACAGGGCAACCGGGCAGAGGGCGAGCAGTACTTC. This encodes CASSGQGNRAEGEQYF.

J is TRBJ2-5 and V is TRBV11-2; D gene uncertain. The V and J ends lost 8 bases and 6 bases respectively, with 19 bases between them. The CDR3 sequence is 14 residues long. The germline gives CDR1 SGHAT, CDR2 FQNNGV. The DNA of the CDR3 is TGTGCCAGCCTCGATCACCCCCAACAACAGACCCAGTACTTC. Its protein is CASLDHPQQQTQYF.

The chain carries TRBV6-1 and TRBJ2-1; a weak D match, TRBD1 (6 bases). There are 12 residues in the CDR3. Trimming removed 4 bases from V and 9 bases from J, with 10 bases in between. The germline gives CDR1 MNHNS, CDR2 SASEGT. In DNA, the CDR3 is TGTGCCAGCAGTGTACAAGGGGGTGAGCAGTTCTTC. This translates into CASSVQGGEQFF.

Only one count was recorded for this clone. V usage is TRBV2 and J usage is TRBJ2-2, with 8 bases matching TRBD1. Germline-derived CDR1 and CDR2 are SNHLY and FYNNEI. Trimming took 9 bases from V and 0 from J; bases not matched to a gene: 0. CDR3 length equals 13 residues. CDR3 nucleotides: TGTGCCAGGACAGGGGCGAACACCGGGGAGCTGTTTTTT. It encodes CARTGANTGELFF. Combining the CDR3 with reference TRBV2 and TRBJ2-2 gives the whole variable domain EPEVTQTPSHQVTQMGQEVILRCVPISNHLYFYWYRQILGQKVEFLVSFYNNEISEKSEIFDDQFSVERPDGSNFTLKIRSTKLEDSAMYFCARTGANTGELFFGEGSRLTVL.

The chain is built from TRBV5-8 and TRBJ1-1; no clear D gene. CDR3 size: 13 residues. Germline CDR1 reads SGHTS; CDR2 reads YDEGEE. The germline V and J ends were trimmed by 0 bases and 4 bases, with 7 bases remaining between them. Here the CDR3 reads CASSLAEVTEAFF. The CDR3 DNA reads as TGTGCCAGCAGCTTGGCCGAGGTCACTGAAGCTTTCTTT.

The rearrangement joins TRBV4-1 to TRBJ2-7, with D possibly TRBD2 on 6 matching bases. CDR1 is MGHRA, CDR2 YSYEKL, per germline. The CDR3 length is 18 residues. The V gene lost 0 bases and the J gene lost 7 bases, with 25 bases spanning the gap. CDR3 in amino acids: CASSQDIWRGSRPGEQYF. The DNA of the CDR3 is TGCGCCAGCAGCCAAGATATTTGGAGGGGAAGTAGACCGGGGGAGCAGTACTTC.

The genes are TRBV10-3 and TRBJ1-1; 7 bases are shared with TRBD1. The germline V gene has CDR1 ENHRY and CDR2 SYGVKD. This CDR3 comprises 12 residues. V lost 10 bases and J lost 1; bases outside the gene matches: 3. DNA of the CDR3: TGTGCCACCCGACAGGGGAACACTGAAGCTTTCTTT. It is translated as CATRQGNTEAFF.

The chain combines TRBV19 with TRBJ1-2; D call uncertain. CDR1 LNHDA and CDR2 SQIVND come from the germline V gene (reference sequence). This CDR3 spans 13 amino acids. V lost 5 bases and J 0 bases, leaving 7 bases between the germline ends. CDR3: CASSFLANYGYTF. The CDR3 DNA sequence: TGTGCCAGTAGTTTTCTAGCTAACTATGGCTACACCTTC.

The table lists this clone with a few counts. Other DNA sequences from this sample encode an identical CDR3 as well. J is TRBJ2-5 and V is TRBV5-1; no reliable D call. Germline lookup yields CDR1 SGHRS and CDR2 YFSETQ. This CDR3 spans 13 amino acids. Trimming left V 0 bases short and J 2 bases short, with 5 bases between. CDR3 DNA sequence: TGCGCCAGCAGCTTGGGTCTACAAGAGACCCAGTACTTC. It specifies CASSLGLQETQYF.

The sample holds a few counts of this clone. The chain has TRBV5-6 and TRBJ1-4; D is unresolved. Germline CDR1 is SGHDT and CDR2 is YYEEEE. Trimming removed 0 bases at V and 8 bases at J, with 8 bases between. The CDR3 consists of 13 residues. CDR3 bases: TGTGCCAGCAGCTTGGGGCCCGGGGAAAAACTGTTTTTT. It yields the protein CASSLGPGEKLFF.

The chain has TRBV5-6 and TRBJ1-6; perhaps TRBD1 as D (5 bases). Germline V gene sequence: CDR1 SGHDT, CDR2 YYEEEE. This CDR3 spans 15 amino acids. V lost 4 bases to trimming and J lost 8 bases, with 16 bases between them. CDR3: CASSPGGAWDSPLHF. CDR3 coding DNA: TGTGCCAGCAGCCCCGGCGGGGCTTGGGATTCACCCCTCCACTTT.

The chain uses TRBV5-1 and TRBJ2-1; TRBD2 agrees at 11 bases. From germline, CDR1 is SGHRS and CDR2 YFSETQ. J gave up 12 bases and V 6 bases, and 17 bases lay outside the gene matches. CDR3 size: 16 residues. The CDR3 loop is CASTLYSGRAGRGQFF. DNA for the CDR3: TGCGCCAGCACCCTATATAGCGGGAGGGCCGGGAGGGGGCAGTTCTTC.

The V gene is TRBV19, the J gene TRBJ1-2; 9 bases fit TRBD1. Germline V gives CDR1 LNHDA, CDR2 SQIVND (reference sequence). V gave up 5 bases and J gave up 8 bases; unmatched junction bases: 15. This CDR3 has 16 amino acids. The CDR3 spells CASSLIGQGTAGGYTF. CDR3 bases: TGTGCCAGTAGTCTGATCGGACAGGGGACGGCGGGAGGCTACACCTTC. The whole variable domain, filled in from reference TRBV19 and TRBJ1-2, reads DGGITQSPKYLFRKEGQNVTLSCEQNLNHDAMYWYRQDPGQGLRLIYYSQIVNDFQKGDIAEGYSVSREKKESFPLTVTSAQKNPTAFYLCASSLIGQGTAGGYTFGSGTRLTVV.

This rearrangement joins TRBV10-1 to TRBJ1-1; 7 positions match TRBD1. The V gene's germline CDR1 is WNHNN and CDR2 SYGVQD (reference sequence). V trimming: 5 bases; J trimming: 4 bases; junction bases outside the gene matches: 4. The CDR3 contains 13 residues. The CDR3 here is CASSLNRGTEAFF. The CDR3, as DNA: TGCGCCAGCAGTTTGAACAGGGGCACTGAAGCTTTCTTT.

The chain has TRBV6-4 and TRBJ1-1; D possibly corresponds to TRBD1 (5 bases). Between the trimmed V and J ends, which lost 6 bases and 0 bases, there was a span of 11 bases. Germline values: CDR1 MRHNA, CDR2 SNTAGT. This CDR3 comprises 14 residues. CDR3 coding DNA: TGTGCCAGCAGGGGCGACAGTATGAACACTGAAGCTTTCTTT. Its translation is CASRGDSMNTEAFF.

This chain connects TRBV29-1 to TRBJ2-3; D might be TRBD1 (5 bases). Germline V lookup: CDR1 SQVTM, CDR2 ANQGSEA. V lost 1 base and J 1 base, leaving 15 bases between the germline ends. CDR3 length equals 16 residues. CDR3 DNA sequence: TGCAGCGTTGAAGGCGGCAGGGATATAGGCACAGATACGCAGTATTTT. Translation: CSVEGGRDIGTDTQYF.

The chain carries TRBV4-2 and TRBJ2-1, with TRBD2 matching 10 bases. V was clipped by 0 bases and J by 5 bases; unmatched bases: 7. This CDR3 comprises 17 residues. The germline V gene has CDR1 LGHNA and CDR2 YNFKEQ. This CDR3 is CASSQDRGLAGDNEQFF. The CDR3 DNA sequence: TGTGCCAGCAGCCAAGACAGGGGGCTAGCGGGAGACAATGAGCAGTTCTTC.

J is TRBJ1-2 and V is TRBV19; 8 bases agree with TRBD1. The germline CDR1 and CDR2 sequences are LNHDA and SQIVND (reference sequence). The V segment lost 5 bases and the J segment 2 bases; nucleotides outside the gene matches: 7. The CDR3 loop spans 15 amino acids. The CDR3 protein is CASSQNRGNNYGYTF. CDR3 nucleotides: TGTGCCAGTAGTCAAAACAGGGGGAACAACTATGGCTACACCTTC.

CDR3 bases: TGTGCCAGCCTAAGGGGTTCTGGGGCCAACGTCCTGACTTTC. Translation: CASLRGSGANVLTF. The genes are TRBV14 and TRBJ2-6, with a tentative D call TRBD1 (5 bases). There are 14 residues in the CDR3. Germline CDR1 SGHDN, CDR2 FVKESK. V was shortened by 8 bases and J by 1 base, with 9 bases between the two germline ends.

J is TRBJ2-7 and V is TRBV5-1; D perhaps matches TRBD1 (7 bases). Trimming pared 4 bases from V and 4 bases from J, leaving 15 bases between. The CDR3 sequence is 14 residues long. Germline values: CDR1 SGHRS, CDR2 YFSETQ. CDR3 coding DNA: TGCGCCAGCAGCCGAGAGACAGGGAGGTACGAGCAGTACTTC. It translates to CASSRETGRYEQYF. The whole variable domain, remainder taken from reference TRBV5-1 and TRBJ2-7, is KAGVTQTPRYLIKTRGQQVTLSCSPISGHRSVSWYQQTPGQGLQFLFEYFSETQRNKGNFPGRFSGRQFSNSRSEMNVSTLELGDSALYLCASSRETGRYEQYFGPGTRLTVT.

The V call is TRBV5-1, the J call TRBJ2-3; the match to TRBD2 covers 9 bases. This CDR3 contains 16 residues. CDR1 SGHRS and CDR2 YFSETQ come from the germline V gene. Trimming removed 4 bases from V and 2 bases from J; junction bases left unmatched: 8. CDR3 sequence reads: CASSPLAGTPTDTQYF. CDR3 sequence (DNA): TGCGCCAGCAGCCCGCTAGCGGGGACCCCCACAGATACGCAGTATTTT.

The genes are TRBV5-1 and TRBJ2-5; D is ambiguous. This CDR3 contains 13 residues. The V end lost 4 bases, the J end lost 5 bases, and 12 bases lay between the germline ends. The germline V gene has CDR1 SGHRS and CDR2 YFSETQ. CDR3 sequence (DNA): TGCGCCAGCAGCCCTACTCCGGAGGAGACCCAGTACTTC. Amino acid sequence: CASSPTPEETQYF.